This T cell receptor beta chain was captured in a study of blood T cell repertoires in COVID-19. Study-wide background: Acute-phase and convalescent COVID-19 samples originated in the United States, Italy and Spain.

This clone was observed once. Methods used by the authors: Estimated nucleated cell counts came from reference gene primer amplification. Only in-frame clones appear in the TCRdb table, and some are missing; sequencing was by immunoSEQ multiplex PCR. V and J calls and clone size are copied from that table; D and trimming were computed from the DNA. The sample carries 100,000 or so clones, roughly 84% recorded once. CDR3 size: 15 residues. V was clipped by 3 bases and J by 1 base, with 12 bases between them. Germline CDR1 reads LGHDT; CDR2 reads YNNKEL (reference sequence). Specimen: peripheral blood. The clonotype was recovered from a man between 70 and 80 years old with active or convalescent COVID-19. The rearrangement joins TRBV3-1 (or the pseudogene TRBV3-2) to TRBJ2-5; a possible D gene is TRBD2 (6 bases). CDR3: CASSQGGLVQETQYF. The CDR3 DNA sequence: TGTGCCAGCAGCCAGGGAGGACTGGTCCAAGAGACCCAGTACTTC.